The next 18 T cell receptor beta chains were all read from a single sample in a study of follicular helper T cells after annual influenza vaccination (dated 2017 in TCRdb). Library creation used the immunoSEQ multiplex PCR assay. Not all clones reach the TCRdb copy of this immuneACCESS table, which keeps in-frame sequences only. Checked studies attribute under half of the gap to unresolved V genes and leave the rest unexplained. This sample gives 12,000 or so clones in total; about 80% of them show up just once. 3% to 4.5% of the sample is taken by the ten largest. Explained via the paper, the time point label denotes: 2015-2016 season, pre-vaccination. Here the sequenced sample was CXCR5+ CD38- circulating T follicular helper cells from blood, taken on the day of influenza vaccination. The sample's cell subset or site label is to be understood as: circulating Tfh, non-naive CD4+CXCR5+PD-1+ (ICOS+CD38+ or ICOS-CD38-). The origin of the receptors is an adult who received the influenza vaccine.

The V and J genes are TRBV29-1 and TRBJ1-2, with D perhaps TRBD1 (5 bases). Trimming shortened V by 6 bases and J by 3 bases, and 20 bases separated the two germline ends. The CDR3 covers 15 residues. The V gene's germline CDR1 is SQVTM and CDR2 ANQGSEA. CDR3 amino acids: CSVDDPTGRDYGYTF. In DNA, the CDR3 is TGCAGCGTGGACGACCCAACGGGACGCGACTATGGCTACACCTTC.

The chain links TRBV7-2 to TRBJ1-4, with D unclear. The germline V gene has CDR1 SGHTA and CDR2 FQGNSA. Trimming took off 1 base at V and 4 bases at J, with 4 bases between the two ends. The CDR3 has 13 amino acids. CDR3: CASSLVFNEKLFF. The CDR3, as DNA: TGTGCCAGCAGCTTAGTGTTTAATGAAAAACTGTTTTTT. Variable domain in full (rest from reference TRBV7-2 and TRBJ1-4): GAGVSQSPSNKVTEKGKDVELRCDPISGHTALYWYRQSLGQGLEFLIYFQGNSAPDKSGLPSDRFSAERTGGSVSTLTIQRTQQEDSAVYLCASSLVFNEKLFFGSGTQLSVL.

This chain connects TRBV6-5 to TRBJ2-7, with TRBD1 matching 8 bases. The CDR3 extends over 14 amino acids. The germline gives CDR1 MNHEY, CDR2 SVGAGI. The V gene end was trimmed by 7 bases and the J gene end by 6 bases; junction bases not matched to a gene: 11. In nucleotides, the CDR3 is TGTGCCAGCATGATCGGACAGGGTGGTTCCGAGCAGTACTTC. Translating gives CASMIGQGGSEQYF.

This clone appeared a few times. The CDR3 region is CATSSRAGGSPLHF. The DNA of the CDR3 is TGTGCCACCAGCTCTCGGGCAGGAGGGTCACCCCTCCACTTT. V is TRBV15 and J is TRBJ1-6; D unresolved. Trimming cost V 5 bases and J 10 bases, with 15 bases left between them. Germline V gives CDR1 LNHNV, CDR2 YYDKDF (reference sequence). The CDR3 loop spans 14 amino acids.

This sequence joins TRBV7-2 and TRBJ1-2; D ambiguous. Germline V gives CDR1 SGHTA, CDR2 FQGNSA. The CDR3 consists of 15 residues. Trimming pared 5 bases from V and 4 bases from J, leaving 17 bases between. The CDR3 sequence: CASSPEGGSPYGYTF. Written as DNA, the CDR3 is TGTGCCAGCAGCCCAGAGGGAGGGTCCCCCTATGGCTACACCTTC.

CDR3 in amino acids: CASSPTGQGGNSPLHF. Written as DNA, the CDR3 is TGTGCCAGCTCACCAACTGGACAGGGGGGGAATTCACCCCTCCACTTT. This rearrangement joins TRBV18 to TRBJ1-6; 10 nucleotides agree with TRBD1. This CDR3 contains 16 residues. Losses at the gene ends were 2 bases for V and 7 bases for J; bases not matched to a gene: 5. Germline V gene sequence: CDR1 KGHSH, CDR2 LQKENI.

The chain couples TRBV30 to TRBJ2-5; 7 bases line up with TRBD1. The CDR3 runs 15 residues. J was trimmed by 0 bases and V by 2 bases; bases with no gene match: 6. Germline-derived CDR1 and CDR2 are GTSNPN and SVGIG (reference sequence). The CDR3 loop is CAWSTGARHQETQYF. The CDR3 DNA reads TGTGCCTGGAGTACAGGGGCCAGGCACCAAGAGACCCAGTACTTC. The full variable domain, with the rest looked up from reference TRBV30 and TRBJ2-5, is SQTIHQWPATLVQPVGSPLSLECTVEGTSNPNLYWYRQAAGRGLQLLFYSVGIGQISSEVPQNLSASRPQDRQFILSSKKLLLSDSGFYLCAWSTGARHQETQYFGPGTRLLVL.

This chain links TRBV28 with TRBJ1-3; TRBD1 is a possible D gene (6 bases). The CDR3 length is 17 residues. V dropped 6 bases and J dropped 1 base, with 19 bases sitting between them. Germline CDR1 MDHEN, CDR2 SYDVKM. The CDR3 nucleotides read TGTGCCAGCAGACCCTCCCGGGGGGCTAATTCTGGAAACACCATATATTTT. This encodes CASRPSRGANSGNTIYF.

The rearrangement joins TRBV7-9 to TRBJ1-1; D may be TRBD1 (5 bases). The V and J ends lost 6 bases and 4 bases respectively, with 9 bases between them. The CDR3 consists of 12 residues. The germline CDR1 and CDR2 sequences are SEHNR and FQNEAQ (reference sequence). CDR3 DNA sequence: TGTGCCAGCAGACGGGACGTCACTGAAGCTTTCTTT. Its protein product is CASRRDVTEAFF.

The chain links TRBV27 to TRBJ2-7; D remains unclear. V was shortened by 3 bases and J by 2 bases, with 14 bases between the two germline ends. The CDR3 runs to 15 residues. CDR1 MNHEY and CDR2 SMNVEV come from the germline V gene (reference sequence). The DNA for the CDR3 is TGTGCCAGCAGTTTGTACAGAACAGCTACCTACGAGCAGTACTTC. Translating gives CASSLYRTATYEQYF.

The CDR3 coding sequence is TGTGCCAGCAGCGCCTCGTTGAGGGACTATGGCTACACCTTC. Its protein is CASSASLRDYGYTF. The chain links TRBV9 to TRBJ1-2; D call uncertain. Germline-derived CDR1 and CDR2 are SGDLS and YYNGEE. Trimming pared 3 bases from V and 3 bases from J, leaving 12 bases between. CDR3 length equals 14 residues.

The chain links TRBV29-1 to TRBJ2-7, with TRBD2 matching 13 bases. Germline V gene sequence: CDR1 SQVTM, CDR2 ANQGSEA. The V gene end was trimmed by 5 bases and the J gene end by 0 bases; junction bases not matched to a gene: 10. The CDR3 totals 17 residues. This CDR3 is CSVFSRLAGGLSYEQYF. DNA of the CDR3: TGCAGCGTTTTTTCCCGACTAGCGGGGGGACTCTCCTACGAGCAGTACTTC.

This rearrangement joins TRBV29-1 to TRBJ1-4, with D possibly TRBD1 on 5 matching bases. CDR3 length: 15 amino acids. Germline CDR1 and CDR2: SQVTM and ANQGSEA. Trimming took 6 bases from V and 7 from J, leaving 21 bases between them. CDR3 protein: CSVQYLGGIGEKLFF. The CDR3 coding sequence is TGCAGCGTCCAATACTTGGGGGGGATTGGTGAAAAACTGTTTTTT. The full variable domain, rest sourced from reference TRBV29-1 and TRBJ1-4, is SAVISQKPSRDICQRGTSLTIQCQVDSQVTMMFWYRQQPGQSLTLIATANQGSEATYESGFVIDKFPISRPNLTFSTLTVSNMSPEDSSIYLCSVQYLGGIGEKLFFGSGTQLSVL.

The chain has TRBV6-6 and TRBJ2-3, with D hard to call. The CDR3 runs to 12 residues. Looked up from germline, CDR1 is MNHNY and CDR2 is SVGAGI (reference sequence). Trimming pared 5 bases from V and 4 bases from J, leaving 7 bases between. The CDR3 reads CASSATPDTQYF. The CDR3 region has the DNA TGTGCCAGCAGTGCCACCCCAGATACGCAGTATTTT.

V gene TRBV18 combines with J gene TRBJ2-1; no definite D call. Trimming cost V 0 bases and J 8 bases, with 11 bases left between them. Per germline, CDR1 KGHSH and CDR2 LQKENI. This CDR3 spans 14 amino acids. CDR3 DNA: TGTGCCAGCTCACCACCGAGACCTGGCCATGAGCAGTTCTTC. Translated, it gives CASSPPRPGHEQFF.

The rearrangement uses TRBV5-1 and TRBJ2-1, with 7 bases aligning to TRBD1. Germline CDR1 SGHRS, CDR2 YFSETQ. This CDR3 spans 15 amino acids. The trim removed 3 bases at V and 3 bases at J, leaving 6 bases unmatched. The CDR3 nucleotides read TGCGCCAGCAGCTGGTCCGGGACAGACTACAATGAGCAGTTCTTC. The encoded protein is CASSWSGTDYNEQFF.

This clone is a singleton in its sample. The CDR3 bases are TGTGCCAGCAGTTGGGGGGGCGGGGGAGCGAACACCGGGGAGCTGTTTTTT. Amino acid sequence: CASSWGGGGANTGELFF. This chain joins TRBV27 and TRBJ2-2; D might be TRBD2 (7 bases). Between the trimmed V and J ends, which lost 4 bases and 0 bases, there was a span of 15 bases. The CDR3 has 17 amino acids. Germline V gene sequence: CDR1 MNHEY, CDR2 SMNVEV (reference sequence).

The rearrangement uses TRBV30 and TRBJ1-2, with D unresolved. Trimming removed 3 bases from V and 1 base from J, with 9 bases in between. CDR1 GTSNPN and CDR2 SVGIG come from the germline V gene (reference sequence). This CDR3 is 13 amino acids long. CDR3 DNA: TGTGCCTGGAGCTTGGGCATTAACTATGGCTACACCTTC. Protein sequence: CAWSLGINYGYTF.